This TCR beta chain emerged from a study of OX40 agonist ivuxolimab in advanced cancers. Background on the study: The dose-escalation group included hepatocellular carcinoma, melanoma, renal cell carcinoma and head and neck cancer. Prior anti-PD-1, anti-PD-L1 or anti-CTLA-4 therapy did not bar entry, and more than 35% had some.

Findings of the study overall: CD8+ T cells were the subset that, on average, had more expanded clones than CD4+.

Comments on this clone: Its specificity is not known.

The repertoire was sequenced with immunoSEQ multiplex PCR; TCRdb's copy has only in-frame clones and lacks some. The sample holds about 84,000 clones, 75% to 90% seen once. The input for sequencing was CD4+ or CD8+ T cells sorted from blood, taken in a trial of the OX40 agonist ivuxolimab. The TCR was taken from an adult with an advanced solid tumor such as melanoma, head and neck, liver or kidney cancer.

The chain's CDR3 is CASSWAPGSGGASRTDTQYF. The CDR3 coding sequence is TGTGCCAGCAGCTGGGCCCCAGGGAGCGGGGGGGCCTCTAGGACAGATACGCAGTATTTT. The chain employs TRBV13 and TRBJ2-3; 10 bases agree with TRBD2. Trimming at V came to 4 bases and at J to 3 bases, leaving 19 bases not matched to a gene. CDR1 is PRHDT and CDR2 is FYEKMQ in the germline V gene (reference sequence). The CDR3 extends over 20 amino acids.